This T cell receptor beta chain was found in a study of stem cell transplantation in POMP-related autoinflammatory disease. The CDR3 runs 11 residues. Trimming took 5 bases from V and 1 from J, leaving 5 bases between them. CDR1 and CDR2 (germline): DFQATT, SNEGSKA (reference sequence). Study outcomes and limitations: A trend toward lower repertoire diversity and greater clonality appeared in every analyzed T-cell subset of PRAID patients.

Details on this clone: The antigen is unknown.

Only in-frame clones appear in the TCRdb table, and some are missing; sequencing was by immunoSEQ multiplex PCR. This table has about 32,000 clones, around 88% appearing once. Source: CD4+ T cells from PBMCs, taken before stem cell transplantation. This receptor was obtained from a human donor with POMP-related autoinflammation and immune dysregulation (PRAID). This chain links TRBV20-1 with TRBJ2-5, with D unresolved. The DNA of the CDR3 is TGCAGTGCTCAAGCCCAAGAGACCCAGTACTTC. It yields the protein CSAQAQETQYF.